This T cell receptor (beta chain) was recorded in a study of blood T cell repertoires in COVID-19. As for the study in general: The United States, Italy and Spain provided the acute and convalescent COVID-19 samples. PBMCs, B-cell-depleted T cells, or T cells were the source of the cDNA or gDNA that made up the material.

In the original analysis: Amplification with reference gene primers provided the estimates of nucleated cell counts. Using immunoSEQ multiplex PCR, the repertoire was profiled, and TCRdb retains in-frame clones only, with some absent. Clone size and V and J calls were adopted from that table, with D and trimming inferred from the DNA. The sample has some 140,000 clones; more than 80% are singletons. The sequence derives from a man aged 50 to 59 with acute or convalescent COVID-19. Sequenced input: peripheral blood.

The CDR3 region is CASSGWTSGGVSDHGEQFF. In nucleotides, the CDR3 is TGTGCCAGCAGTGGATGGACTAGCGGGGGGGTTTCTGACCACGGTGAGCAGTTCTTC. The chain uses TRBV2 and TRBJ2-1, with TRBD2 identical over 15 bases. Trimming removed 4 bases from V and 9 bases from J; junction bases left unmatched: 16. The germline V gene encodes CDR1 SNHLY and CDR2 FYNNEI. This CDR3 has 19 amino acids.